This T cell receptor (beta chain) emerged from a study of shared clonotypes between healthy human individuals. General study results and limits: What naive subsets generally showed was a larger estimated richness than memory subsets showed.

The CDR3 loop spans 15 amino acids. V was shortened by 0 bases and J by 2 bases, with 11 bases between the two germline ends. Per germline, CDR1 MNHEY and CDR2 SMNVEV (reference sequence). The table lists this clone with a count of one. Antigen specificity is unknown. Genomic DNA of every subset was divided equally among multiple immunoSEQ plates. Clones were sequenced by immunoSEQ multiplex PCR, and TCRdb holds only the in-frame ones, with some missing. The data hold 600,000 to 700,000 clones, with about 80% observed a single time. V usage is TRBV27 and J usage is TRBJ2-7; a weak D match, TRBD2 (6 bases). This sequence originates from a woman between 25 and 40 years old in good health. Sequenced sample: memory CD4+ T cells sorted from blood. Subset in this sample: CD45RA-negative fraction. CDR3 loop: CASSLSPAGPYEQYF. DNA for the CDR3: TGTGCCAGCAGTTTATCGCCGGCGGGACCCTACGAGCAGTACTTC.